These 2 T cell receptor beta chains share one sample of origin, sequenced in a study of cytomegalovirus exposure and HLA in healthy donors. The study ran its PCR with 60 Vbeta and 13 Jbeta primers. Using immunoSEQ multiplex PCR, the repertoire was profiled, and TCRdb retains in-frame clones only, with some absent. This sample has almost 200,000 clones, with about 82% found just once. The sequenced material came from PBMCs. Receptor source: a woman aged 45-59 years in good health and CMV-seronegative.

The chain couples TRBV5-8 to TRBJ2-7, with 16 bases aligning to TRBD2. Germline CDR1 SGHTS, CDR2 YDEGEE. This CDR3 is built from 18 residues. V was clipped by 2 bases and J by 2 bases; unmatched bases: 7. For the CDR3, the DNA is TGTGCCAGCAGCTTCCCGGGACTAGCGGGAGGGCCTCCCTACGAGCAGTACTTC. Translation: CASSFPGLAGGPPYEQYF.

This sequence joins TRBV6-1 and TRBJ1-5; a weak D match, TRBD1 (6 bases). CDR3 length equals 15 residues. V was cut by 6 bases and J by 0 bases, with 12 bases left in between. Germline-derived CDR1 and CDR2 are MNHNS and SASEGT. Written as DNA, the CDR3 is TGTGCCAGCAGCTTTGACAGGTATAGCAATCAGCCCCAGCATTTT. This codes for CASSFDRYSNQPQHF.